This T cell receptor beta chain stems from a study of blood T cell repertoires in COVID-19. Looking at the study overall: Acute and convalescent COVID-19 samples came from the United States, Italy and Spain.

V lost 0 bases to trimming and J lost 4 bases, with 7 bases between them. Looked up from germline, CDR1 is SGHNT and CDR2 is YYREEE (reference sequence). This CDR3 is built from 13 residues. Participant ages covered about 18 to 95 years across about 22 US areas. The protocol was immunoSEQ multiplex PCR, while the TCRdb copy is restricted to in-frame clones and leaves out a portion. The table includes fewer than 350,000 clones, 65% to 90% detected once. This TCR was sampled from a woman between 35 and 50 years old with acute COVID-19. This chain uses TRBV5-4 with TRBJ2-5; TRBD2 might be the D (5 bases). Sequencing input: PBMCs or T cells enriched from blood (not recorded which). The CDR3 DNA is TGTGCCAGCAGCTTGGCTAGCCCAGAGACCCAGTACTTC. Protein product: CASSLASPETQYF.